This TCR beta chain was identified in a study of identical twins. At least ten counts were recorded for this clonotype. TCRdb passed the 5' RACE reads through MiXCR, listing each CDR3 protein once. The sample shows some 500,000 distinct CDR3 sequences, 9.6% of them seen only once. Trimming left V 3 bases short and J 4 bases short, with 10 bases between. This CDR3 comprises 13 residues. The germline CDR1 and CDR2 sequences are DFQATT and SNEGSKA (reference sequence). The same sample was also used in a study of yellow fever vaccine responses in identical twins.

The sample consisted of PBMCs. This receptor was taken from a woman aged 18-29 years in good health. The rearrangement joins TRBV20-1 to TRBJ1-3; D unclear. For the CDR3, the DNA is TGCAGTGCTAGCCACGGCGCGGGAAACACCATATATTTT. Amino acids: CSASHGAGNTIYF.